Below, 32 T cell receptor beta chains from the same sample are listed, as sequenced in a study of OX40 agonist ivuxolimab in advanced cancers. Clones were read by immunoSEQ multiplex PCR, and TCRdb kept only the in-frame ones, dropping some. Of fewer than 20,000 clones in the sample, roughly 90% were seen once. Specimen: CD4+ or CD8+ T cells sorted from blood, collected in a trial of the OX40 agonist ivuxolimab. The receptors were gathered from an adult with an advanced solid tumor such as melanoma, head and neck, liver or kidney cancer.

The chain employs TRBV4-1 and TRBJ2-1; 10 bases line up with TRBD1. The CDR3 extends over 15 amino acids. J was trimmed by 7 bases and V by 6 bases; bases with no gene match: 9. Germline V gives CDR1 MGHRA, CDR2 YSYEKL. The CDR3 spells CASSNRDRGKNEQFF. The CDR3 region has the DNA TGCGCCAGCAGTAACCGGGACAGGGGTAAGAATGAGCAGTTCTTC.

The chain uses TRBV13 and TRBJ2-1; 9 positions match TRBD2. CDR1 and CDR2 from the germline V gene are PRHDT and FYEKMQ (reference sequence). This CDR3 spans 17 amino acids. The junction had 14 bases not matched to a gene; V was cut back by 4 bases and J by 7 bases. This CDR3 reads CASSSNEGGGAGNEQFF. CDR3 DNA sequence: TGTGCCAGCAGCTCTAACGAGGGCGGGGGGGCGGGGAATGAGCAGTTCTTC.

Written as DNA, the CDR3 is TGTGCCAGCAGTTCCTACTTGGGGACAGATGGAAACACCATATATTTT. This codes for CASSSYLGTDGNTIYF. The chain has TRBV2 and TRBJ1-3; 7 positions match TRBD1. The CDR3 is 16 amino acids. Germline V CDR1 and CDR2: SNHLY, FYNNEI. With 5 bases clipped from V and 3 bases from J, the junction kept 10 bases outside the gene matches.

Only a few counts were recorded for this clone. V usage is TRBV6-8 and J usage is TRBJ1-2, with 7 positions matching TRBD1. With 2 bases clipped from V and 1 base from J, the junction kept 4 bases outside the gene matches. The CDR3 consists of 15 residues. Per the germline V gene, CDR1 is MNHGY and CDR2 is SAAAGT. The CDR3 DNA reads TGTGCCAGCAGTTACGGACAGGCCTATAACTATGGCTACACCTTC. It yields the protein CASSYGQAYNYGYTF.

The chain combines TRBV4-1 with TRBJ1-1; tentative D call: TRBD1 (6 bases). This CDR3 comprises 14 residues. Trimming pared 1 base from V and 4 bases from J, leaving 10 bases between. The germline CDR1 and CDR2 sequences are MGHRA and YSYEKL. The CDR3 coding sequence is TGCGCCAGCAGCCAAGCAGGGGATGGCACTGAAGCTTTCTTT. Translated, it gives CASSQAGDGTEAFF.

The V call is TRBV27, the J call TRBJ1-1; D is perhaps TRBD1 (6 bases). The V end was cut by 2 bases, the J end by 2 bases, with 12 bases between. CDR1 and CDR2 (germline): MNHEY, SMNVEV (reference sequence). The CDR3 sequence is 15 residues long. The CDR3 DNA reads as TGTGCCAGCAGTTTACAGGGGACGGGAAACACTGAAGCTTTCTTT. It encodes CASSLQGTGNTEAFF.

This clone was recorded a few times. This chain joins TRBV6-4 and TRBJ2-5; unclear D gene. With 6 bases removed from V and 5 bases from J, the gap between germline ends came to 13 bases. This CDR3 region has 13 residues. The germline V gene encodes CDR1 MRHNA and CDR2 SNTAGT. The chain's CDR3 is CASSPVVGETQYF. The CDR3 nucleotides are TGTGCCAGCAGCCCGGTGGTCGGGGAGACCCAGTACTTC.

The rearrangement joins TRBV25-1 to TRBJ1-4; D might be TRBD1 (5 bases). The CDR3 spans 16 residues. Germline V CDR1 and CDR2: MGHDK, SYGVNS. The V end was cut by 0 bases, the J end by 8 bases, with 16 bases between. The CDR3 DNA reads as TGTGCCAGCAGTGAATATACGCCTTATGAGGGGGAAAAACTGTTTTTT. Translation gives CASSEYTPYEGEKLFF.

The chain uses TRBV9 and TRBJ2-1; D is ambiguous. The CDR3 totals 14 residues. The germline V gene encodes CDR1 SGDLS and CDR2 YYNGEE. V was clipped by 0 bases and J by 5 bases, with 9 bases between them. CDR3 DNA sequence: TGTGCCAGCAGCGTAGATGGCGATCACAATGAGCAGTTCTTC. Translating gives CASSVDGDHNEQFF.

The V gene is TRBV7-9, the J gene TRBJ1-3; D gene ambiguous. Germline CDR1 and CDR2: SEHNR and FQNEAQ (reference sequence). Trimming cost V 1 base and J 0 bases, with 13 bases left between them. The CDR3 runs 17 residues. The chain's CDR3 is CASSLGPGDGSGNTIYF. The CDR3 DNA is TGTGCCAGCAGCTTAGGTCCAGGCGACGGCTCTGGAAACACCATATATTTT.

This sequence joins TRBV5-1 and TRBJ2-7, with D unresolved. With 0 bases removed from V and 6 bases from J, the gap between germline ends came to 19 bases. The V gene's germline CDR1 is SGHRS and CDR2 YFSETQ. The CDR3 is 16 residues long. The CDR3 sequence is CASSLVQSYHLGEQYF. CDR3 in DNA: TGCGCCAGCAGCTTGGTACAGTCTTACCACCTAGGCGAGCAGTACTTC. Based on the CDR3 plus reference TRBV5-1 and TRBJ2-7, the full variable domain is KAGVTQTPRYLIKTRGQQVTLSCSPISGHRSVSWYQQTPGQGLQFLFEYFSETQRNKGNFPGRFSGRQFSNSRSEMNVSTLELGDSALYLCASSLVQSYHLGEQYFGPGTRLTVT.

The chain links TRBV5-1 to TRBJ2-1; D is unclear. The V end lost 4 bases, the J end lost 5 bases, and 7 bases lay between the germline ends. CDR1 is SGHRS, CDR2 YFSETQ, per germline. The CDR3 runs to 12 residues. The CDR3: CASSRSDNEQFF. CDR3 DNA: TGCGCCAGCAGCCGATCGGACAATGAGCAGTTCTTC.

The gene calls are TRBV10-3 and TRBJ2-7; no clear D. Trimming shortened V by 5 bases and J by 0 bases, and 11 bases separated the two germline ends. The CDR3 spans 14 residues. CDR1 and CDR2 (germline): ENHRY, SYGVKD. This CDR3 reads CAISHDGSSYEQYF. The CDR3, as DNA: TGTGCCATCAGTCACGACGGTAGCTCCTACGAGCAGTACTTC.

The rearrangement uses TRBV9 and TRBJ2-5, with TRBD2 matching over 9 bases. Germline values: CDR1 SGDLS, CDR2 YYNGEE. V lost 3 bases, J lost 1 base, and 7 bases stayed unmatched. The CDR3 covers 16 residues. DNA of the CDR3: TGTGCCAGCAGCGATGGGACTAGCCCTAGCCAAGAGACCCAGTACTTC. It specifies CASSDGTSPSQETQYF.

The J gene is TRBJ1-2, the V gene TRBV4-1, with 8 bases that match TRBD1. The CDR3 covers 15 residues. The J segment lost 0 bases and the V segment lost 3 bases, leaving 3 bases of the junction unmatched. CDR1 and CDR2 (germline): MGHRA, YSYEKL. CDR3 in DNA: TGCGCCAGCAGCCAGGACAGGGTCTCTAACTATGGCTACACCTTC. Protein sequence: CASSQDRVSNYGYTF.

This chain links TRBV9 with TRBJ2-1; 8 nucleotides agree with TRBD2. The CDR3 consists of 16 residues. V gave up 2 bases and J gave up 5 bases; unmatched junction bases: 9. Germline V CDR1 and CDR2: SGDLS, YYNGEE. DNA of the CDR3: TGTGCCAGCAGCGTGAAACCGGGGGGGACCCACAATGAGCAGTTCTTC. Encoded protein: CASSVKPGGTHNEQFF.

The rearrangement uses TRBV6-5 and TRBJ1-2; unclear D gene. The CDR3 sequence is 14 residues long. The germline V gene encodes CDR1 MNHEY and CDR2 SVGAGI. V gave up 7 bases and J gave up 2 bases, with 14 bases separating them. CDR3 loop: CASTLTEGNYGYTF. The CDR3 DNA reads as TGTGCCAGCACTTTAACGGAAGGGAACTATGGCTACACCTTC.

V usage is TRBV30 and J usage is TRBJ1-2; D gene ambiguous. Germline V gene sequence: CDR1 GTSNPN, CDR2 SVGIG (reference sequence). The ends were cut back, 2 bases at V and 7 bases at J, with 8 bases in the middle. The length of the CDR3 is 11 residues. CDR3 residues: CAWSSWGGYTF. The CDR3 DNA follows: TGTGCCTGGAGTTCATGGGGTGGCTACACCTTC.

This rearrangement joins TRBV27 to TRBJ2-3; 11 bases are shared with TRBD2. Trimming at V came to 5 bases and at J to 4 bases, leaving 8 bases not matched to a gene. The length of the CDR3 is 16 residues. Germline loops: CDR1 MNHEY, CDR2 SMNVEV (reference sequence). CDR3 sequence reads: CASSALAGGPPDTQYF. DNA for the CDR3: TGTGCCAGCAGTGCCTTAGCGGGGGGGCCCCCAGATACGCAGTATTTT.

V and J are TRBV19 and TRBJ2-1, with 11 bases identical to TRBD2. J was trimmed by 7 bases and V by 3 bases; bases with no gene match: 5. Germline V gives CDR1 LNHDA, CDR2 SQIVND (reference sequence). There are 15 residues in the CDR3. The CDR3 reads CASSMGTSGFNEQFF. The CDR3 DNA reads TGTGCCAGTAGTATGGGGACTAGCGGCTTTAATGAGCAGTTCTTC.

The chain carries TRBV21-1 and TRBJ1-1; TRBD1 is the table's D call and was not checked against the DNA. TRBV21-1 is noted as a pseudogene. The CDR3 loop spans 19 amino acids. CDR3 DNA sequence: TGTGCCAGCAGCACATCAACAGGGGGGGGCCTTAAGTGGAACACTGAAGCTTTCTTT. Residues: CASSTSTGGGLKWNTEAFF.

J is TRBJ1-2 and V is TRBV28, with D perhaps TRBD1 (6 bases). The CDR3 is 13 residues long. The germline V gene has CDR1 MDHEN and CDR2 SYDVKM. Trimming left V 3 bases short and J 5 bases short, with 10 bases between. The chain's CDR3 is CASSFQGMYGYTF. The CDR3 coding sequence is TGTGCCAGCAGTTTTCAGGGGATGTATGGCTACACCTTC.

This clone has just a few counts. The rearrangement uses TRBV11-2 and TRBJ1-1, with D unclear. The germline V and J ends were trimmed by 5 bases and 6 bases, with 13 bases remaining between them. From germline, CDR1 is SGHAT and CDR2 FQNNGV. The CDR3 runs to 13 residues. In DNA, the CDR3 is TGTGCCAGCAGCCCCAATAACAGTCCTGAAGCTTTCTTT. It is translated as CASSPNNSPEAFF.

The chain uses TRBV9 and TRBJ2-1; possibly TRBD1 for D (5 bases). The germline V and J ends were trimmed by 4 bases and 10 bases, with 15 bases remaining between them. This CDR3 is 13 amino acids long. Germline V gene lookup returns CDR1 SGDLS and CDR2 YYNGEE. In DNA, the CDR3 is TGTGCCAGCAGCTCCTACAGGCTTCTGGAGCAGTTCTTC. This sequence encodes CASSSYRLLEQFF. Full variable domain (rest looked up from reference TRBV9 and TRBJ2-1): DSGVTQTPKHLITATGQRVTLRCSPRSGDLSVYWYQQSLDQGLQFLIQYYNGEERAKGNILERFSAQQFPDLHSELNLSSLELGDSALYFCASSSYRLLEQFFGPGTRLTVL.

V usage is TRBV27 and J usage is TRBJ2-7; TRBD2 might be the D (6 bases). There are 16 residues in the CDR3. Germline V gene sequence: CDR1 MNHEY, CDR2 SMNVEV (reference sequence). Between the trimmed V and J ends, which lost 0 bases and 0 bases, there was a span of 12 bases. CDR3 in DNA: TGTGCCAGCAGTTTATCGGGGAGGTTCAGCTCCTACGAGCAGTACTTC. Translating gives CASSLSGRFSSYEQYF.

The rearrangement links TRBV30 to TRBJ2-2; possible D gene TRBD2, 6 bases. CDR1 and CDR2 (germline): GTSNPN, SVGIG (reference sequence). Trimming took off 5 bases at V and 6 bases at J, with 19 bases between the two ends. The CDR3 is made up of 15 amino acids. CDR3 amino acids: CAWAGNGGVAGELFF. For the CDR3, the DNA is TGTGCCTGGGCGGGGAACGGGGGAGTGGCCGGGGAGCTGTTTTTT. The variable domain in full, completed from reference TRBV30 and TRBJ2-2, reads SQTIHQWPATLVQPVGSPLSLECTVEGTSNPNLYWYRQAAGRGLQLLFYSVGIGQISSEVPQNLSASRPQDRQFILSSKKLLLSDSGFYLCAWAGNGGVAGELFFGEGSRLTVL.

The J gene is TRBJ2-1, the V gene TRBV10-3; D remains ambiguous. There are 14 residues in the CDR3. Trimming removed 11 bases from V and 0 bases from J, with 14 bases in between. Per the germline V gene, CDR1 is ENHRY and CDR2 is SYGVKD. This CDR3 reads CAAGPVSSYNEQFF. The CDR3 DNA sequence: TGTGCCGCCGGACCGGTTAGCTCCTACAATGAGCAGTTCTTC.

The V call is TRBV9, the J call TRBJ2-7; D remains ambiguous. The V end was cut by 4 bases, the J end by 0 bases, with 8 bases between. CDR1 and CDR2 (germline): SGDLS, YYNGEE. The CDR3 has 13 residues. For the CDR3, the DNA is TGTGCCAGCAGCTCCCCAAGCTCCTACGAGCAGTACTTC. Its protein product is CASSSPSSYEQYF.

The V and J genes are TRBV6-5 and TRBJ2-3; unclear D gene. V was pared by 5 bases and J by 3 bases, with 6 bases between. The CDR3 extends over 12 amino acids. Germline V CDR1 and CDR2: MNHEY, SVGAGI. CDR3 sequence reads: CASSLLTDTQYF. The CDR3 DNA follows: TGTGCCAGCAGTCTACTTACAGATACGCAGTATTTT.

In DNA form, the CDR3 reads TGTGCCAGTAACTATGGACAGAGGGCTGAAGCTTTCTTT. The encoded protein is CASNYGQRAEAFF. J is TRBJ1-1 and V is TRBV19, with a weak D call TRBD1 (6 bases). CDR3 length: 13 residues. The V end lost 7 bases, the J end lost 6 bases, and 15 bases lay between the germline ends. Germline V CDR1 and CDR2: LNHDA, SQIVND (reference sequence).

The rearrangement joins TRBV5-1 to TRBJ2-7; 12 bases fit TRBD1. The germline gives CDR1 SGHRS, CDR2 YFSETQ. CDR3 size: 15 residues. The V and J ends lost 3 bases and 5 bases, in that order; junction bases with no gene match: 6. CDR3 DNA: TGCGCCAGCAGCTGGAGGGGACAGGGGGCACACGAGCAGTACTTC. Its protein product is CASSWRGQGAHEQYF.

J is TRBJ1-6 and V is TRBV13, with D perhaps TRBD1 (6 bases). The CDR3 is 16 residues long. V was clipped by 0 bases and J by 7 bases, with 13 bases between them. Germline V gives CDR1 PRHDT, CDR2 FYEKMQ (reference sequence). Here the CDR3 reads CASSLGGGSINSPLHF. The CDR3 coding sequence is TGTGCCAGCAGCTTAGGTGGGGGCTCGATCAATTCACCCCTCCACTTT.